These T cell receptor beta chains were read from a single sample in a study of multiple sclerosis patients with progressive multifocal leukoencephalopathy. Assay used: immunoSEQ multiplex PCR; TCRdb lists only in-frame clones, some missing. The sample gives some 28,000 clones, around 83% of which show up once; 12% is in the top ten. Sequenced here: PBMCs, sampled from a patient treated with natalizumab. The receptors stem from a woman aged 25 to 39 with progressive multifocal leukoencephalopathy. Both conserved end residues are part of each CDR3. Fields, in order: clone size, J gene, V gene, D gene, CDR3 length, CDR3 protein, CDR3 DNA. A D gene is named only where the DNA matches it firmly. Only some rows state a clone size, as once, few, many or a class for expanded clones.

NA	TRBJ2-2	TRBV19	NA	15	CASSIGGSSGGELFF	TGTGCCAGTAGTATAGGAGGTAGCTCGGGCGGGGAGCTGTTTTTT
NA	TRBJ2-5	TRBV5-1	TRBD1	14	CASSSGQDGETQYF	TGCGCCAGCAGCTCTGGACAGGATGGAGAGACCCAGTACTTC
NA	TRBJ2-1	TRBV7-2	NA	13	CASSLGINNEQFF	TGTGCCAGCAGCTTGGGTATAAACAATGAGCAGTTCTTC
NA	TRBJ2-3	TRBV10-3	NA	14	CAIRRGSVTDTQYF	TGTGCCATCAGGAGGGGCAGTGTCACAGATACGCAGTATTTT
NA	TRBJ1-3	TRBV5-4	NA	17	CASSLAYSGNSGNTIYF	TGTGCCAGCAGCTTGGCGTATAGCGGAAACTCTGGAAACACCATATATTTT
NA	TRBJ2-2	TRBV19	NA	15	CASSVRAGATGELFF	TGTGCCAGTAGTGTAAGGGCAGGGGCCACCGGGGAGCTGTTTTTT
NA	TRBJ2-1	TRBV15	TRBD2	15	CATSRDTSGYNEQFF	TGTGCCACCAGCAGAGACACTAGCGGATACAATGAGCAGTTCTTC
NA	TRBJ2-7	TRBV19	TRBD1	16	CASSIIPGQVNYEQYF	TGTGCCAGTAGTATAATTCCGGGACAGGTAAACTACGAGCAGTACTTC
few	TRBJ2-6	TRBV2	NA	15	CASSDWGAGANVLTF	TGTGCCAGCAGTGATTGGGGAGCTGGGGCCAACGTCCTGACTTTC
NA	TRBJ1-1	TRBV5-1	TRBD1	17	CASSFGRRDRANTEAFF	TGCGCCAGCAGCTTTGGACGGCGGGACAGGGCGAACACTGAAGCTTTCTTT
NA	TRBJ1-2	TRBV30	NA	12	CAWSVSSYGYTF	TGTGCCTGGAGTGTATCCAGCTATGGCTACACCTTC
NA	TRBJ2-4	TRBV5-8	TRBD2	13	CASGPWGGNIQYF	TGTGCCAGCGGGCCTTGGGGGGGAAACATTCAGTACTTC
NA	TRBJ1-2	TRBV28	NA	14	CASSPSDGVGGYTF	TGTGCCAGCAGTCCCTCGGACGGAGTGGGAGGCTACACCTTC
NA	TRBJ2-7	TRBV5-1	NA	12	CASSLLRDEQYF	TGCGCCAGCAGCTTGTTAAGGGATGAGCAGTACTTC
NA	TRBJ1-2	TRBV18	TRBD1	12	CASSTGESGYTF	TGTGCCAGCTCCACAGGGGAAAGTGGCTACACCTTC
NA	TRBJ1-2	TRBV7-8	NA	13	CASSWRGGYGYTF	TGTGCCAGCAGCTGGAGGGGCGGCTATGGCTACACCTTC
NA	TRBJ1-1	TRBV7-2	NA	14	CASSSPGFRTEAFF	TGTGCCAGCAGCTCACCGGGGTTCCGCACTGAAGCTTTCTTT
NA	TRBJ2-2	TRBV6-1	NA	14	CASRKIKNTGELFF	TGTGCCAGCCGAAAGATTAAAAACACCGGGGAGCTGTTTTTT
NA	TRBJ2-3	TRBV5-5	NA	14	CASSLTWSTDTQYF	TGTGCCAGCAGCTTGACCTGGTCCACAGATACGCAGTATTTT
NA	TRBJ2-5	TRBV7-9	TRBD2	18	CASSDPGFGSGAQETQYF	TGTGCCAGCAGCGACCCCGGGTTTGGTAGCGGGGCACAAGAGACCCAGTACTTC
NA	TRBJ2-6	TRBV6-1	NA	17	CASSAVLHSSGANVLTF	TGTGCCAGCAGTGCAGTATTACACAGCTCTGGGGCCAACGTCCTGACTTTC
NA	TRBJ1-1	TRBV27	NA	14	CASRVGPRNTEAFF	TGTGCCAGCAGGGTGGGCCCACGGAACACTGAAGCTTTCTTT
NA	TRBJ1-1	TRBV5-3	NA	15	CARFLQGVLNTEAFF	TGTGCCAGATTTCTGCAGGGAGTGCTTAACACTGAAGCTTTCTTT
NA	TRBJ2-5	TRBV10-3	NA	13	CAITPAVEETQYF	TGTGCCATCACCCCCGCCGTGGAAGAGACCCAGTACTTC
NA	TRBJ2-7	TRBV30	NA	13	CAWSVPGKNEQYF	TGTGCCTGGAGTGTCCCAGGGAAAAACGAGCAGTACTTC
NA	TRBJ2-5	TRBV2	NA	14	CASSEGIGQETQYF	TGTGCCAGCAGTGAAGGAATAGGTCAAGAGACCCAGTACTTC
NA	TRBJ2-7	TRBV18	TRBD2	14	CASQSGASSYEQYF	TGTGCCAGCCAAAGCGGGGCTAGCTCCTACGAGCAGTACTTC
NA	TRBJ2-3	TRBV5-1	NA	14	CASSLWGPTDTQYF	TGCGCCAGCAGCCTGTGGGGACCCACAGATACGCAGTATTTT
NA	TRBJ2-2	TRBV10-1	TRBD2	13	CASSAGGTGELFF	TGCGCCAGCAGTGCGGGAGGGACCGGGGAGCTGTTTTTT
NA	TRBJ1-5	TRBV7-2	NA	15	CASNPDSYSNQPQHF	TGTGCCAGCAACCCGGACAGTTATAGCAATCAGCCCCAGCATTTT
NA	TRBJ2-5	TRBV2	NA	18	CASSGGRGLAGYQETQYF	TGTGCCAGCAGTGGGGGTAGGGGGCTAGCGGGTTACCAAGAGACCCAGTACTTC
NA	TRBJ2-1	TRBV6-5	NA	15	CASSYSKGDYNEQFF	TGTGCCAGCAGTTACTCGAAGGGGGACTACAATGAGCAGTTCTTC
NA	TRBJ2-5	TRBV7-3	NA	12	CASGYTGKTQYF	TGTGCCAGCGGCTACACTGGGAAGACCCAGTACTTC
NA	TRBJ1-4	TRBV6-5	NA	16	CASSYKGEGNREKLFF	TGTGCCAGCAGTTATAAGGGAGAAGGGAACCGAGAAAAACTGTTTTTT
once	TRBJ1-5	TRBV5-1	NA	14	CASSLNAGNQPQHF	TGCGCCAGCAGCTTGAACGCAGGGAATCAGCCCCAGCATTTT
NA	TRBJ1-2	TRBV10-3	NA	12	CAITPGPGGYTF	TGTGCCATCACCCCCGGCCCGGGAGGCTACACCTTC
NA	TRBJ2-1	TRBV15	TRBD2	16	CATSARLAGSYNEQFF	TGTGCCACCAGCGCCCGACTAGCGGGGTCCTACAATGAGCAGTTCTTC
NA	TRBJ2-3	TRBV9	TRBD2	15	CASSFTGTSGDTQYF	TGTGCCAGCAGCTTCACCGGGACTAGCGGGGATACGCAGTATTTT
NA	TRBJ1-2	TRBV18	TRBD1	13	CASDAQGSYGYTF	TGTGCCAGCGACGCACAGGGGAGCTATGGCTACACCTTC
NA	TRBJ2-1	TRBV5-1	NA	13	CASRVLPNNEQFF	TGCGCCAGCAGAGTACTTCCTAACAATGAGCAGTTCTTC
NA	TRBJ2-5	TRBV15	NA	12	CATSRVGETQYF	TGTGCCACCAGCAGAGTAGGAGAGACCCAGTACTTC
NA	TRBJ1-3	TRBV9	NA	16	CASSVGLEHGGNTIYF	TGTGCCAGCAGCGTAGGGCTGGAACATGGAGGAAACACCATATATTTT
NA	TRBJ2-3	TRBV30	NA	14	CASDLDGGGNTQYF	TGTGCCTCGGACCTCGACGGCGGTGGAAATACGCAGTATTTT
NA	TRBJ1-2	TRBV7-9	NA	12	CASSLTEYGYTF	TGTGCCAGCAGCTTAACAGAATATGGCTACACCTTC
NA	TRBJ1-6	TRBV6-5	NA	13	CASTTIPKSPLHF	TGTGCCAGCACCACCATCCCCAAATCACCCCTCCACTTT
NA	TRBJ1-1	TRBV6-5	NA	13	CASSGAGGTEAFF	TGTGCCAGCTCGGGGGCGGGAGGGACTGAAGCTTTCTTT
NA	TRBJ2-7	TRBV9	NA	15	CASSVFGESSYEQYF	TGTGCCAGCAGCGTATTCGGGGAAAGCTCCTACGAGCAGTACTTC
few	TRBJ1-5	TRBV6-5	NA	13	CASSYSRDQPQHF	TGTGCCAGCAGTTACTCGAGGGATCAGCCCCAGCATTTT
NA	TRBJ2-2	TRBV10-3	TRBD2	18	CAISPRLAGGANTGELFF	TGTGCCATCAGTCCCAGACTAGCGGGAGGGGCGAACACCGGGGAGCTGTTTTTT
NA	TRBJ2-5	TRBV4-2	NA	16	CASSLVAGSKQETQYF	TGTGCCAGCAGCTTGGTGGCAGGGAGTAAACAAGAGACCCAGTACTTC
NA	TRBJ2-1	TRBV7-2	NA	13	CASSLIAWDEQFF	TGTGCCAGCAGCTTAATAGCGTGGGATGAGCAGTTCTTC
once	TRBJ2-1	TRBV19	NA	15	CASMARLGTTGEQFF	TGTGCCAGTATGGCCCGACTTGGGACAACGGGTGAGCAGTTCTTC
NA	TRBJ2-1	TRBV19	NA	15	CASSTPGPTGDEQFF	TGTGCCAGTAGCACCCCCGGGCCCACGGGGGATGAGCAGTTCTTC